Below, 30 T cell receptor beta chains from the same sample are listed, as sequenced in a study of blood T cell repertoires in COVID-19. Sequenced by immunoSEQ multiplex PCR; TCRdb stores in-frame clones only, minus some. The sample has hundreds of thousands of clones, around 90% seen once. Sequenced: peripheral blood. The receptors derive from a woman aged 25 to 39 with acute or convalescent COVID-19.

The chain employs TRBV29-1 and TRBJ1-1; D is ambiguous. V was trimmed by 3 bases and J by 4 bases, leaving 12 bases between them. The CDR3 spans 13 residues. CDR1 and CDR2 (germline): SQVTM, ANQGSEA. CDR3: CSVDEGLGTEAFF. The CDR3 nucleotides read TGCAGCGTTGATGAGGGTCTGGGCACTGAAGCTTTCTTT. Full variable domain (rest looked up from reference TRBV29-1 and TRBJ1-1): SAVISQKPSRDICQRGTSLTIQCQVDSQVTMMFWYRQQPGQSLTLIATANQGSEATYESGFVIDKFPISRPNLTFSTLTVSNMSPEDSSIYLCSVDEGLGTEAFFGQGTRLTVV.

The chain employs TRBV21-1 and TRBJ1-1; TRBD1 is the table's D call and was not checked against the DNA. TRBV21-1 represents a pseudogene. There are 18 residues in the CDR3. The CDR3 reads CASSNVGTGKRKNTEAFF. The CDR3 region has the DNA TGTGCCAGCAGCAACGTTGGGACAGGGAAAAGGAAGAACACTGAAGCTTTCTTT.

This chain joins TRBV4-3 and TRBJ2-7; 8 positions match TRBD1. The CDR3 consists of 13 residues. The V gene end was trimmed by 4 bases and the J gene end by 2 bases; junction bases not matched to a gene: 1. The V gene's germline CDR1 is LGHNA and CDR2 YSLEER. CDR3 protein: CASSRDRPYEQYF. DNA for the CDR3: TGCGCCAGCAGCCGGGACAGGCCCTACGAGCAGTACTTC.

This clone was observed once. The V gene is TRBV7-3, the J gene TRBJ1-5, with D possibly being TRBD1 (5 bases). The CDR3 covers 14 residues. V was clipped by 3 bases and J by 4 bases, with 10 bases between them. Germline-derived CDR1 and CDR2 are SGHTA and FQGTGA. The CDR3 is CASSLGRENQPQHF. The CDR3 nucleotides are TGTGCCAGCAGCTTGGGACGGGAGAATCAGCCCCAGCATTTT. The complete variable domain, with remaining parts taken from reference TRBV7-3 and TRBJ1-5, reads GAGVSQTPSNKVTEKGKYVELRCDPISGHTALYWYRQSLGQGPEFLIYFQGTGAADDSGLPNDRFFAVRPEGSVSTLKIQRTERGDSAVYLCASSLGRENQPQHFGDGTRLSIL.

The CDR3 nucleotides are TGTGCCAGTTCGGACAGACCGACGAACACCGGGGAGCTGTTTTTT. Translating it yields CASSDRPTNTGELFF. The chain joins TRBV9 to TRBJ2-2; a possible D gene is TRBD1 (6 bases). In germline, CDR1 is SGDLS, CDR2 YYNGEE. V was pared by 8 bases and J by 0 bases, with 14 bases between. The CDR3 has 15 residues.

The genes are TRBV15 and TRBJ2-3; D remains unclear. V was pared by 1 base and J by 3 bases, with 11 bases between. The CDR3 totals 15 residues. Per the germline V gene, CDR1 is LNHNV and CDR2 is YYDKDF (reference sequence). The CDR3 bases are TGTGCCACCAGCAGAGCCCGCGGAACTACAGATACGCAGTATTTT. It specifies CATSRARGTTDTQYF. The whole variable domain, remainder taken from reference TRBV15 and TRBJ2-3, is DAMVIQNPRYQVTQFGKPVTLSCSQTLNHNVMYWYQQKSSQAPKLLFHYYDKDFNNEADTPDNFQSRRPNTSFCFLDIRSPGLGDTAMYLCATSRARGTTDTQYFGPGTRLTVL.

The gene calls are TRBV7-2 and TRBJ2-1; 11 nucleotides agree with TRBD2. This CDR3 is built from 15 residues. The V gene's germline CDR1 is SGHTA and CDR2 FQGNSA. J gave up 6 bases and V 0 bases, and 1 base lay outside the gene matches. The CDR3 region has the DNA TGTGCCAGCAGCTTAGCACTAGCGGGAGTCAATGAGCAGTTCTTC. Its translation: CASSLALAGVNEQFF.

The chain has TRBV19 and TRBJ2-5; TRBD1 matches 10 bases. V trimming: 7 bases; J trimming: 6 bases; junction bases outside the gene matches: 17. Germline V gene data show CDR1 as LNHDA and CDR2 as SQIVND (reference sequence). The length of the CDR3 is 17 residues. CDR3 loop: CASIGDSRQGARKTQYF. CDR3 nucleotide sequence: TGTGCCAGTATTGGGGACTCGAGACAGGGGGCTCGGAAGACCCAGTACTTC.

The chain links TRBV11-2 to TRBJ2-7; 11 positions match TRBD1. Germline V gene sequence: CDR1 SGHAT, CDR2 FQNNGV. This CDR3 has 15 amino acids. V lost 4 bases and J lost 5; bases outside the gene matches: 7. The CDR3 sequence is CASSSQGTGGDEQYF. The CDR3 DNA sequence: TGTGCCAGCAGCTCCCAGGGGACAGGGGGAGACGAGCAGTACTTC.

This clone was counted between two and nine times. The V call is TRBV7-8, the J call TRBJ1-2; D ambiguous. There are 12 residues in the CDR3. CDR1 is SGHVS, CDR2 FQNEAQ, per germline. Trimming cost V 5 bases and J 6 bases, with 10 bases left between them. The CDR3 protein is CASSQSTNGYTF. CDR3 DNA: TGTGCCAGCAGCCAATCGACAAATGGCTACACCTTC.

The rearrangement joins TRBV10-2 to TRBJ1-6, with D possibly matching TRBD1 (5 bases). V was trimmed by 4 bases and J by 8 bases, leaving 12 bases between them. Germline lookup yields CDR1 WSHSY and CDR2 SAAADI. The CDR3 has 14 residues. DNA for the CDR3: TGCGCCAGCAGTGTGGGGACTTCTGATTCACCCCTCCACTTT. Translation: CASSVGTSDSPLHF.

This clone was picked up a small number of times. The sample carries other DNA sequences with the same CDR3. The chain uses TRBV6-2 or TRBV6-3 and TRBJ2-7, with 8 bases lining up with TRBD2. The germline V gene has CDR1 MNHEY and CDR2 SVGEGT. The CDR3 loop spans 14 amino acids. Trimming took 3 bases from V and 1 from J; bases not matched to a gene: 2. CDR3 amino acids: CASSYASGSYEQYF. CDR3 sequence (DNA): TGTGCCAGCAGTTATGCTAGCGGGTCCTACGAGCAGTACTTC.

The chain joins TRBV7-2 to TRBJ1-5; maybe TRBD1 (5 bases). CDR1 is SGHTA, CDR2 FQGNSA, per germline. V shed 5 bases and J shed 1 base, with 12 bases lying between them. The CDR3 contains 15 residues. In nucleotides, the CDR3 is TGTGCCAGCAGCCTAAGGCAGGGCAGCAATCAGCCCCAGCATTTT. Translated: CASSLRQGSNQPQHF.

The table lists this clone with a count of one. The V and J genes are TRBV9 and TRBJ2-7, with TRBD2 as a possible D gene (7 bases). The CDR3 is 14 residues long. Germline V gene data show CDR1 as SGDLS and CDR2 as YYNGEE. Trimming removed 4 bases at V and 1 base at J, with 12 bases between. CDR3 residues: CASSLQGGSYEQYF. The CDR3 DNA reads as TGTGCCAGCAGCTTACAGGGAGGGTCCTACGAGCAGTACTTC.

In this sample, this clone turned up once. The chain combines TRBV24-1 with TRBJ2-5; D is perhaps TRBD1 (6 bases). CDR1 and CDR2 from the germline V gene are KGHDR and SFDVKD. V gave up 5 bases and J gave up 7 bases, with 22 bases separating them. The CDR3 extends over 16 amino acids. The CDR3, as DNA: TGTGCCACCAGTGCTGCGTGGCAGGGGAGTGCGGGGACCCAGTACTTC. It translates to CATSAAWQGSAGTQYF.

CDR3 region: CASSLTQGTLNEKLFF. CDR3 sequence (DNA): TGTGCCAGCTCACTGACCCAGGGGACCCTTAATGAAAAACTGTTTTTT. V gene TRBV18 combines with J gene TRBJ1-4; a weak D match, TRBD1 (6 bases). V lost 4 bases, J lost 4 bases, and 16 bases lay in between. The V gene's germline CDR1 is KGHSH and CDR2 LQKENI. The CDR3 has 16 residues.

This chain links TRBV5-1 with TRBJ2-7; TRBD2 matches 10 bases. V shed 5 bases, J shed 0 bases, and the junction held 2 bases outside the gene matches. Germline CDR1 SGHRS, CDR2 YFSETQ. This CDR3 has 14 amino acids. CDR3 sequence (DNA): TGCGCCAGCAGTCGACTAGCGGGCTCCTACGAGCAGTACTTC. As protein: CASSRLAGSYEQYF.

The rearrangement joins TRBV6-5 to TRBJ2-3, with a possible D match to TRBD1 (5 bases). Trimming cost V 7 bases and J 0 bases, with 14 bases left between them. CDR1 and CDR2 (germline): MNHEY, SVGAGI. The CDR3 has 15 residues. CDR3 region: CASNFLQGSTDTQYF. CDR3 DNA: TGTGCCAGCAATTTCCTCCAGGGTAGCACAGATACGCAGTATTTT.

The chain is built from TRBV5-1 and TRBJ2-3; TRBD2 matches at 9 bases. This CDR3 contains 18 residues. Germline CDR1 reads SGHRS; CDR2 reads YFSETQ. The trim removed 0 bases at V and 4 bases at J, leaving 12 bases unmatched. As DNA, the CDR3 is TGCGCCAGCAGCTTGGGAATAGGCCTAGCGGGATTGGCAGATACGCAGTATTTT. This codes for CASSLGIGLAGLADTQYF.

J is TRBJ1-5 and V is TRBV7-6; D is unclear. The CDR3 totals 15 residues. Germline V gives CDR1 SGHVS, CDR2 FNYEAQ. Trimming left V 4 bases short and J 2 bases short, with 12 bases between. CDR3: CASSSGGVGNQPQHF. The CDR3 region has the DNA TGTGCCAGCAGCTCCGGCGGGGTCGGCAATCAGCCCCAGCATTTT.

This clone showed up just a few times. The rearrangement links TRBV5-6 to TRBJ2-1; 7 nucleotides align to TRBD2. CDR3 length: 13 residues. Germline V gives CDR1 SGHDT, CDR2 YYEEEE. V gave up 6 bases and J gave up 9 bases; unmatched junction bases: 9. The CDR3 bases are TGTGCCAGCACCCAATGGGGGAGGGGTGAGCAGTTCTTC. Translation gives CASTQWGRGEQFF.

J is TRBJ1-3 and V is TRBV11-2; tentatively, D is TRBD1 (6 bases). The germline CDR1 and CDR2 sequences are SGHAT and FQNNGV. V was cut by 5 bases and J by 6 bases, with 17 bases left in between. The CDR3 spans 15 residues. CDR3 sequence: CASSPSGQGTNTIYF. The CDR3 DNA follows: TGTGCCAGCAGCCCTAGTGGGCAGGGGACAAACACCATATATTTT.

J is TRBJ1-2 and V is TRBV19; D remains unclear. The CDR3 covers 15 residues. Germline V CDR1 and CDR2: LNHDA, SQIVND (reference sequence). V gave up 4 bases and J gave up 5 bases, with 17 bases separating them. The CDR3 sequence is CASSNLLGGNYGYTF. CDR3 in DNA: TGTGCCAGTAGTAATCTACTTGGAGGGAATTATGGCTACACCTTC.

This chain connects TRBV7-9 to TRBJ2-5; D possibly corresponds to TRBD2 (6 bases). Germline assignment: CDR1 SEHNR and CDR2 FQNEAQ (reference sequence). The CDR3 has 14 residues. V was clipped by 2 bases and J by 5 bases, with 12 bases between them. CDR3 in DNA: TGTGCCAGCAGCTTATTACTAGCCTCGGAGACCCAGTACTTC. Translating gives CASSLLLASETQYF.

The CDR3 coding sequence is TGTGCCAGCAGCTCCCGGACTAGCGGGGCAAGCACAGATACGCAGTATTTT. This gives the protein CASSSRTSGASTDTQYF. This chain joins TRBV7-2 and TRBJ2-3; 12 bases match TRBD2. J lost 0 bases, V lost 4 bases, and 5 bases had no gene match. Germline V CDR1 and CDR2: SGHTA, FQGNSA. CDR3 length: 17 amino acids.

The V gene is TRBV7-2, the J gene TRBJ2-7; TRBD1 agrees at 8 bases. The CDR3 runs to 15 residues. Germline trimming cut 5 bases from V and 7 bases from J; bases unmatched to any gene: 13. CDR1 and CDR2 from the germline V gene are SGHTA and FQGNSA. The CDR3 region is CASSPPGGTLQEQYF. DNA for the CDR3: TGTGCCAGCAGCCCCCCAGGGGGCACTCTTCAGGAGCAGTACTTC.

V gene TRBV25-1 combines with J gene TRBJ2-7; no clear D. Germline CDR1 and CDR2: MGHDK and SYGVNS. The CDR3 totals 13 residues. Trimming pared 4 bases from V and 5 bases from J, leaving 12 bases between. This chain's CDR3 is CASSALSLDEQYF. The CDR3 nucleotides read TGTGCCAGCAGTGCCCTCTCCCTCGACGAGCAGTACTTC.

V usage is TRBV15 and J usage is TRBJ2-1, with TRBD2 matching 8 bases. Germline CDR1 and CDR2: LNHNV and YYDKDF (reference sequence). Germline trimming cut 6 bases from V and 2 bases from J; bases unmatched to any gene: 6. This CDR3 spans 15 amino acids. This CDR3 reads CATRGIAGTYNEQFF. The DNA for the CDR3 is TGTGCCACCAGGGGGATAGCGGGAACCTACAATGAGCAGTTCTTC.

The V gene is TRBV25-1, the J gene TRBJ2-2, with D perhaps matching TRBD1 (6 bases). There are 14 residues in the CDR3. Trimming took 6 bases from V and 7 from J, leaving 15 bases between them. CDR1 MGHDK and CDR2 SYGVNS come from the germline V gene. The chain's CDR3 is CASRENREIGELFF. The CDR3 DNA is TGTGCCAGCAGGGAGAACAGGGAGATCGGGGAGCTGTTTTTT.

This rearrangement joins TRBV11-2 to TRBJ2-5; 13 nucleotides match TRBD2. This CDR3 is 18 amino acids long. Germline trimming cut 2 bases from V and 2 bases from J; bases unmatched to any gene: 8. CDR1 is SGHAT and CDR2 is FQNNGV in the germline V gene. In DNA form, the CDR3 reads TGTGCCAGCAGCTTAACCCCGGGACTAGCGGGGAAGCAAGAGACCCAGTACTTC. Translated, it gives CASSLTPGLAGKQETQYF. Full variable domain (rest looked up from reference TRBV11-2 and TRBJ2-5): EAGVAQSPRYKIIEKRQSVAFWCNPISGHATLYWYQQILGQGPKLLIQFQNNGVVDDSQLPKDRFSAERLKGVDSTLKIQPAKLEDSAVYLCASSLTPGLAGKQETQYFGPGTRLLVL.